Listed below are T cell receptor beta chains from one sample, sequenced in a study of T-cell reconstitution after alpha-beta-depleted transplantation in children. TCRdb processed the PCR reads anew with MiXCR; each CDR3 protein has one entry. The data show about 410,000 distinct CDR3 sequences, with approximately 20% seen just once and approximately 3.9% held by the top ten. The sequenced sample was PBMCs from the stem cell graft donor, obtained from the stem cell graft. These receptors were taken from a human donor who donated a stem cell graft to a child with acute myeloid leukemia. CDR3s include the opening cysteine and the closing phenylalanine or tryptophan. The order of the fields is clone size, V gene, J gene, D gene, CDR3 DNA, CDR3 protein. The D gene is left open where the match is weak. The size entry is marked missing in some rows and otherwise reads once, few, many or a size class.

-	TRBV4-1	TRBJ2-1	-	TGCGCCAGCAGCCAAGAGAAGCGGAGCTCCTACAATGAGCAGTTCTTC	CASSQEKRSSYNEQFF
many	TRBV12-3/TRBV12-4	TRBJ2-4	TRBD2	TGTGCCAGCAGTCCTAGCGGGAGTCGGAACATTCAGTACTTC	CASSPSGSRNIQYF
many	TRBV7-7	TRBJ2-2	TRBD1	TGTGCCAGCAGCCCCGGGACAGGGAACACCGGGGAGCTGTTTTTT	CASSPGTGNTGELFF
many	TRBV12-3/TRBV12-4	TRBJ2-1	TRBD2	TGTGCCAGCAGATCGGGACTAGCGGACAATGAGCAGTTCTTC	CASRSGLADNEQFF
few	TRBV6-2/TRBV6-3	TRBJ2-1	TRBD2	TGTGCCAGCAGTCACCCGGGACTAGCGGGAGGGTTCATGAGCTCCTACAATGAGCAGTTCTTC	CASSHPGLAGGFMSSYNEQFF
-	TRBV18	TRBJ2-7	TRBD1	TGTGCCAGCTCACCGGGACAGCAGTCCTACGAGCAGTACTTC	CASSPGQQSYEQYF
few	TRBV12-3/TRBV12-4	TRBJ2-1	TRBD2	TGTGCCAGCAGTTTAACTAGCGGGAGGTCAAACAATGAGCAGTTCTTC	CASSLTSGRSNNEQFF
few	TRBV5-8	TRBJ2-7	-	TGTGCCAGCAGCTTGGTGGGACGGGGTCCAAGCTCCTACGAGCAGTACTTC	CASSLVGRGPSSYEQYF
few	TRBV29-1	TRBJ2-2	-	TGCAGCGTTGAAGTCGGACAGGGGTCAGGCGGGAGGGCCGGGGAGCTGTTTTTT	CSVEVGQGSGGRAGELFF
-	TRBV12-3/TRBV12-4	TRBJ2-1	TRBD2	TGTGCCAGCAGCCCTGGGATAGCGGGAGACAATGAGCAGTTCTTC	CASSPGIAGDNEQFF
-	TRBV25-1	TRBJ1-3	-	TGTGCCAGCACCGAACCCGGGACAATCTCTGGAAACACCATATATTTT	CASTEPGTISGNTIYF
few	TRBV29-1	TRBJ2-7	TRBD1	TGCAGCGTTGAAGGGGAGACAGGGAGCTACGAGCAGTACTTC	CSVEGETGSYEQYF
-	TRBV24-1	TRBJ2-1	TRBD2	TGTGCCACCAGTGGGGCTAGCGGGAATCCGAATGAGCAGTTCTTC	CATSGASGNPNEQFF
many	TRBV20-1	TRBJ2-5	TRBD2	TGCAGTGCTCCCCAGGGTAGCGGGGACCCCAGGGAGACCCAGTACTTC	CSAPQGSGDPRETQYF
few	TRBV6-6	TRBJ2-5	-	TGTGCCAGCACCCTGGGGGGGCTGGAGACCCAGTACTTC	CASTLGGLETQYF
-	TRBV2	TRBJ1-5	TRBD1	TGTGCCAGCAACGGGGACAGGGGCAATCAGCCCCAGCATTTT	CASNGDRGNQPQHF